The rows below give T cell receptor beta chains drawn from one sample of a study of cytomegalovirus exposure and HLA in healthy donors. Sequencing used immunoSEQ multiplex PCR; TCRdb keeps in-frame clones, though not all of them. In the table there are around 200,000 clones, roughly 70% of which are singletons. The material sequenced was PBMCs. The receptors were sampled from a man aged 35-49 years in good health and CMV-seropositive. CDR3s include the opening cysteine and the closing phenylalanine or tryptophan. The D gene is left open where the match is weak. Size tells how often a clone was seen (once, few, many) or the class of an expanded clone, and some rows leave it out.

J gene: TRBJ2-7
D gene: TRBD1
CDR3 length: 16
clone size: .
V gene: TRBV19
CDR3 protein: CASSSLPGQGPLEQYF
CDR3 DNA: TGTGCCAGTAGTTCCTTACCGGGACAGGGGCCTTTAGAGCAGTACTTC

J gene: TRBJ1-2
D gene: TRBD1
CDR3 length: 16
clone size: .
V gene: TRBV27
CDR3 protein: CASSLEFRQGIGGYTF
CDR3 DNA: TGTGCCAGCAGTTTAGAATTTCGACAGGGTATTGGTGGCTACACCTTC

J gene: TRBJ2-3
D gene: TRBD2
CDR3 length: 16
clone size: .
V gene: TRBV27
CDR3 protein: CASSRAGTSGGHTQYF
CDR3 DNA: TGTGCCAGCAGTCGAGCCGGGACTAGCGGGGGTCATACGCAGTATTTT

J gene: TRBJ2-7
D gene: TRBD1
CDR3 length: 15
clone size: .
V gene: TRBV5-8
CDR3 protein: CASSFAGTGGAEQYF
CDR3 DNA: TGTGCCAGCAGCTTTGCCGGGACAGGGGGCGCGGAGCAGTACTTC

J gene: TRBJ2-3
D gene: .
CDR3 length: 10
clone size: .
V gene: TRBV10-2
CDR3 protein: CATVADTQYF
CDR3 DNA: TGCGCCACCGTAGCAGATACGCAGTATTTT

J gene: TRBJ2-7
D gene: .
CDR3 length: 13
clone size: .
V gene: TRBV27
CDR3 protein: CASSPTGPYEQYF
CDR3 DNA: TGTGCCAGCAGTCCGACAGGACCCTACGAGCAGTACTTC

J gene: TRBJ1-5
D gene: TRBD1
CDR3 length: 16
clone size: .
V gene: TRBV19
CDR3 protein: CASSPKTGVVNQPQHF
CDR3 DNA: TGTGCCAGTAGCCCTAAGACAGGGGTGGTCAATCAGCCCCAGCATTTT

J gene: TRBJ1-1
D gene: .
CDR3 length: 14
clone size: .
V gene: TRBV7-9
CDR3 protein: CASSMTVVNTEAFF
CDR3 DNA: TGTGCCAGCAGCATGACAGTCGTTAACACTGAAGCTTTCTTT

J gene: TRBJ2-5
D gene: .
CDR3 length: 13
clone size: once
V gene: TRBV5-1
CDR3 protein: CASSLVLQETQYF
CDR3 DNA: TGCGCCAGCAGCTTGGTATTACAAGAGACCCAGTACTTC

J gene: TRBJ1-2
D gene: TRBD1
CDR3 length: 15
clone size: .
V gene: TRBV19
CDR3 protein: CASSPGTGANYGYTF
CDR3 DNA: TGTGCCAGTAGTCCAGGGACAGGGGCTAACTATGGCTACACCTTC

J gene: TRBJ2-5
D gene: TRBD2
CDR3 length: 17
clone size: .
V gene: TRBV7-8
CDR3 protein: CASSFDISGGAQETQYF
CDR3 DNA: TGTGCCAGCAGCTTTGACATTAGCGGGGGGGCCCAAGAGACCCAGTACTTC

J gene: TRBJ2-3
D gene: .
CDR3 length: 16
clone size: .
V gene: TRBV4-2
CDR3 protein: CASSQDWGDATDTQYF
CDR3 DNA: TGTGCCAGCAGCCAAGATTGGGGCGACGCTACAGATACGCAGTATTTT

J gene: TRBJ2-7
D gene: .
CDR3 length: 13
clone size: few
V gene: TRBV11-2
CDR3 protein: CASSLSGSYEQYF
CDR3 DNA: TGTGCCAGCAGCTTAAGTGGCAGCTACGAGCAGTACTTC

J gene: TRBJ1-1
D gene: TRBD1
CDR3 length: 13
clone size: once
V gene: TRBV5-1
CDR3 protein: CASSWTGPTEAFF
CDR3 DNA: TGCGCCAGCAGCTGGACAGGGCCCACTGAAGCTTTCTTT

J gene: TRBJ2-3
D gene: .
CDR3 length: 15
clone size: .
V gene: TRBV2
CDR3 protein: CASRPGLGGTDTQYF
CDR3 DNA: TGTGCCAGCAGGCCGGGACTGGGAGGCACAGATACGCAGTATTTT

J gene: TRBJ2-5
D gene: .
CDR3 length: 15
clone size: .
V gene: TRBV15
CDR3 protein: CATSREPISAETQYF
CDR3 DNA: TGTGCCACCAGCAGAGAACCCATTAGCGCAGAGACCCAGTACTTC

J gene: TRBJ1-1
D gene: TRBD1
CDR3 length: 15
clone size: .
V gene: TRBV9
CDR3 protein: CASSTTQGAGTEAFF
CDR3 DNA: TGTGCCAGCAGCACAACCCAGGGGGCTGGCACTGAAGCTTTCTTT

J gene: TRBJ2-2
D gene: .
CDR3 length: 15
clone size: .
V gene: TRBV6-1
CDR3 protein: CASSGSSGYTGELFF
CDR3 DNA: TGTGCCAGCAGTGGGTCTTCAGGGTACACCGGGGAGCTGTTTTTT

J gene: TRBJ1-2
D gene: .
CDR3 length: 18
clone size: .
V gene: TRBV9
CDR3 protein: CASSALGQAEAVNYGYTF
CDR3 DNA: TGTGCCAGCAGCGCGCTGGGGCAGGCCGAGGCCGTAAACTATGGCTACACCTTC

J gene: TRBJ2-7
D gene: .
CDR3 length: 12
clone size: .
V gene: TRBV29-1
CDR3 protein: CSVDIGAHEQYF
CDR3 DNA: TGCAGCGTTGACATAGGAGCCCACGAGCAGTACTTC

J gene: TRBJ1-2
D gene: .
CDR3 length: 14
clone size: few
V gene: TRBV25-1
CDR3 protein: CASSEFGGNYGYTF
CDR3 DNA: TGTGCCAGCAGTGAATTCGGGGGGAACTATGGCTACACCTTC

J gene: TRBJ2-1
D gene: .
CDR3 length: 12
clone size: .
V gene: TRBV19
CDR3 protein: CASSIEGNEQFF
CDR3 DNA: TGTGCCAGTAGTATCGAGGGCAATGAGCAGTTCTTC

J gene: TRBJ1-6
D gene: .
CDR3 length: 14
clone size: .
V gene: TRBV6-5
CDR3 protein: CASSETGQNSPLHF
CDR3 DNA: TGTGCCAGCAGTGAGACAGGACAAAATTCACCCCTCCACTTT

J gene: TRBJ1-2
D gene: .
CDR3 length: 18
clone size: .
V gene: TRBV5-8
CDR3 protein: CASSKDLVLLTLNYGYTF
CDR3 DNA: TGTGCCAGCAGCAAAGATCTAGTTCTTCTCACCCTAAACTATGGCTACACCTTC

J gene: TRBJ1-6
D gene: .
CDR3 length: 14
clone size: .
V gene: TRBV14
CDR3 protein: CASSQDLRGSPLHF
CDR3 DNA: TGTGCCAGCAGCCAAGATCTGAGAGGATCACCCCTCCACTTT

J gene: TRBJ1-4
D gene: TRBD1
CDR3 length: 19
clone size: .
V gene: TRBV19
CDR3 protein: CASSTHPTGGYATNEKLFF
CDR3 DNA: TGTGCCAGTAGTACTCACCCGACAGGGGGCTATGCAACTAATGAAAAACTGTTTTTT

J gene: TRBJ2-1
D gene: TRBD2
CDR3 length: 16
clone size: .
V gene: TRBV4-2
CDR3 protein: CASSQEERGVFDEQFF
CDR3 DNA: TGTGCCAGCAGCCAAGAGGAGCGGGGGGTGTTCGATGAGCAGTTCTTC

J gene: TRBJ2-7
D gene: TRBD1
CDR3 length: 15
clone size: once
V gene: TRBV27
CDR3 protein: CASSPGQGAIYEQYF
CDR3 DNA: TGTGCCAGCAGTCCCGGACAGGGGGCTATCTACGAGCAGTACTTC

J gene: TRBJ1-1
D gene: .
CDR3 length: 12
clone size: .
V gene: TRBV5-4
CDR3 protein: CASSHPGTEAFF
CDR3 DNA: TGTGCCAGCAGTCATCCGGGGACTGAAGCTTTCTTT

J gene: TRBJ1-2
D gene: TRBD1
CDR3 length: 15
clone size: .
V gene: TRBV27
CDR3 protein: CASGDRGPMAAGYTF
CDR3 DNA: TGTGCCAGTGGGGACAGGGGCCCAATGGCAGCTGGCTACACCTTC

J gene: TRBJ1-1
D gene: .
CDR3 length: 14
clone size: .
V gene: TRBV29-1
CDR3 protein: CSVSGAGMNTEAFF
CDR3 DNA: TGCAGCGTGTCCGGCGCAGGGATGAACACTGAAGCTTTCTTT